What follows are 27 T cell receptor beta chains derived from one specimen sequenced in a study of somatic mutations in cytotoxic T cells in rheumatoid arthritis. Data came from immunoSEQ multiplex PCR; TCRdb stores just in-frame clones and leaves some out. The sample lists 9,000 to 15,000 clones, 70% to 85% occurring once. Input material: CD8+ T cells sorted from blood. The receptors were gathered from a woman aged 35 to 49 in good health.

V and J are TRBV30 and TRBJ2-1; D uncertain. CDR3 length: 12 amino acids. Germline V gene sequence: CDR1 GTSNPN, CDR2 SVGIG (reference sequence). V was clipped by 0 bases and J by 8 bases, with 8 bases between them. The CDR3 DNA reads as TGTGCCTGGAGTGTTGGGGTAGATGAGCAGTTCTTC. This translates into CAWSVGVDEQFF.

The gene calls are TRBV15 and TRBJ2-1, with 11 bases that match TRBD1. Trimming took 6 bases from V and 9 from J; bases not matched to a gene: 22. Germline V gives CDR1 LNHNV, CDR2 YYDKDF (reference sequence). This CDR3 is built from 19 residues. This chain's CDR3 is CATRSASGTGGFGWVEQFF. As DNA, the CDR3 is TGTGCCACCAGAAGTGCCTCCGGGACAGGGGGTTTCGGTTGGGTTGAGCAGTTCTTC. Filled out from reference TRBV15 and TRBJ2-1, the complete variable domain reads DAMVIQNPRYQVTQFGKPVTLSCSQTLNHNVMYWYQQKSSQAPKLLFHYYDKDFNNEADTPDNFQSRRPNTSFCFLDIRSPGLGDTAMYLCATRSASGTGGFGWVEQFFGPGTRLTVL.

This clone was observed a handful of times. The CDR3 nucleotides read TGCGCCAGCAGTGCCGGGGCTGAAGCTTTCTTT. Its protein product is CASSAGAEAFF. The chain has TRBV5-1 and TRBJ1-1; D is undetermined. V was pared by 5 bases and J by 6 bases, with 8 bases between. The CDR3 sequence is 11 residues long. In germline, CDR1 is SGHRS, CDR2 YFSETQ.

This clone showed up just once. The chain uses TRBV4-1 and TRBJ2-3, with TRBD2 identical over 8 bases. Germline trimming cut 2 bases from V and 0 bases from J; bases unmatched to any gene: 1. The length of the CDR3 is 15 residues. Germline V gene sequence: CDR1 MGHRA, CDR2 YSYEKL. Here the CDR3 DNA reads TGCGCCAGCAGCCAATTAGCGGGAAGCACAGATACGCAGTATTTT. It encodes CASSQLAGSTDTQYF.

J is TRBJ1-2 and V is TRBV7-9; no reliable D call. The germline V gene has CDR1 SEHNR and CDR2 FQNEAQ (reference sequence). The V gene lost 3 bases and the J gene lost 0 bases, with 8 bases spanning the gap. CDR3 length: 14 residues. The DNA for the CDR3 is TGTGCCAGCAGCTTCATGACTACTAACTATGGCTACACCTTC. This encodes CASSFMTTNYGYTF.

This chain uses TRBV2 with TRBJ1-1; D not resolved. The CDR3 contains 15 residues. Trimming stripped 1 base from V and 1 base from J, with 10 bases between. Germline V gene sequence: CDR1 SNHLY, CDR2 FYNNEI. The CDR3 DNA reads as TGTGCCAGCAGTGAAGACCTGGGTGGGAACACTGAAGCTTTCTTT. It codes for CASSEDLGGNTEAFF.

The V call is TRBV6-5, the J call TRBJ2-1; the D is unclear. The CDR3 loop spans 12 amino acids. V dropped 1 base and J dropped 6 bases, with 4 bases sitting between them. From germline, CDR1 is MNHEY and CDR2 SVGAGI. The CDR3 reads CASSYLGNEQFF. Written as DNA, the CDR3 is TGTGCCAGCAGTTACTTGGGCAATGAGCAGTTCTTC.

This chain joins TRBV6-1 and TRBJ1-1; 7 bases align to TRBD1. This CDR3 contains 14 residues. Germline-derived CDR1 and CDR2 are MNHNS and SASEGT. Trimming cost V 5 bases and J 5 bases; bases outside gene matches: 8. CDR3 DNA sequence: TGTGCCAGCAGTAAAGGACAGGCGATTACTGAAGCTTTCTTT. This codes for CASSKGQAITEAFF.

In DNA, the CDR3 is TGTGCCAGCAGCTTTTTTGGGGTTGACTATGGCTACACCTTC. Its translation is CASSFFGVDYGYTF. The genes are TRBV5-4 and TRBJ1-2; D is unresolved. CDR3 length equals 14 residues. Per the germline V gene, CDR1 is SGHNT and CDR2 is YYREEE (reference sequence). The ends were cut back, 2 bases at V and 3 bases at J, with 11 bases in the middle.

The chain employs TRBV29-1 and TRBJ1-2; perhaps TRBD1 as D (6 bases). This CDR3 is 13 amino acids long. The V end lost 5 bases, the J end lost 4 bases, and 14 bases lay between the germline ends. The V gene's germline CDR1 is SQVTM and CDR2 ANQGSEA. CDR3 nucleotide sequence: TGCAGCGTTCGGAGCGAGACAGGCTATGGCTACACCTTC. This translates into CSVRSETGYGYTF.

This chain uses TRBV7-9 with TRBJ1-3; 9 positions agree with TRBD1. The CDR3 is 17 amino acids. Germline CDR1 reads SEHNR; CDR2 reads FQNEAQ (reference sequence). V shed 4 bases and J 4 bases; nucleotides not matched to a gene: 11. The CDR3 sequence: CASSSTTGTGSGNTIYF. DNA of the CDR3: TGTGCCAGCAGCTCGACTACCGGGACAGGGTCGGGAAACACCATATATTTT. Combining the CDR3 with reference TRBV7-9 and TRBJ1-3 gives the whole variable domain DTGVSQNPRHKITKRGQNVTFRCDPISEHNRLYWYRQTLGQGPEFLTYFQNEAQLEKSRLLSDRFSAERPKGSFSTLEIQRTEQGDSAMYLCASSSTTGTGSGNTIYFGEGSWLTVV.

CDR3 sequence reads: CASSLTSGSSYEQYF. CDR3 bases: TGTGCCAGCAGCCTCACTAGCGGGAGCTCCTACGAGCAGTACTTC. V is TRBV11-2 and J is TRBJ2-7, with 11 bases identical to TRBD2. V trimming: 5 bases; J trimming: 0 bases; junction bases outside the gene matches: 3. Germline CDR1 reads SGHAT; CDR2 reads FQNNGV. This CDR3 is 15 amino acids long.

This chain joins TRBV4-3 and TRBJ1-1; D is possibly TRBD1 (6 bases). Deletions cut 4 bases from V and 3 bases from J, with 18 bases between. This CDR3 region has 16 residues. CDR1 and CDR2 (germline): LGHNA, YSLEER. CDR3 in DNA: TGCGCCAGCAGCCCTCGACAGGTCTCCAGGGACACTGAAGCTTTCTTT. Translation: CASSPRQVSRDTEAFF.

The V and J genes are TRBV5-5 and TRBJ1-2, with TRBD1 matching 12 bases. This CDR3 comprises 16 residues. Unmatched junction bases numbered 9, after V lost 3 bases and J lost 6 bases. Germline CDR1 SGHKS, CDR2 YYEKEE (reference sequence). This chain's CDR3 is CASSWGDRGRSDGYTF. Here the CDR3 DNA reads TGTGCCAGCAGCTGGGGGGACAGGGGGCGCAGCGATGGCTACACCTTC.

The V call is TRBV7-9, the J call TRBJ1-2, with TRBD1 as a possible D gene (5 bases). Deletions cut 8 bases from V and 4 bases from J, with 17 bases between. CDR3 size: 14 residues. CDR1 SEHNR and CDR2 FQNEAQ come from the germline V gene (reference sequence). In DNA form, the CDR3 reads TGTGCCAGCTCTTCGGGGGGGACTGGCTATGGCTACACCTTC. Protein product: CASSSGGTGYGYTF.

The table lists this clone with a count of one. Here the CDR3 reads CASSSYSSNQPQHF. The CDR3 DNA reads as TGTGCCAGCAGTTCATACAGTAGCAATCAGCCCCAGCATTTT. J is TRBJ1-5 and V is TRBV28; D uncertain. The CDR3 sequence is 14 residues long. Germline V gives CDR1 MDHEN, CDR2 SYDVKM. V was trimmed by 4 bases and J by 0 bases, leaving 7 bases between them.

CDR3 in DNA: TGTGCCAGCGTGGCTAGTAGTTTTGGAGGGAATGAGCAGTTCTTC. This encodes CASVASSFGGNEQFF. The V gene is TRBV7-9, the J gene TRBJ2-1; D may be TRBD2 (6 bases). Trimming shortened V by 8 bases and J by 7 bases, and 21 bases separated the two germline ends. The germline V gene has CDR1 SEHNR and CDR2 FQNEAQ (reference sequence). The CDR3 loop spans 15 amino acids.

This clone was counted only a few times. V usage is TRBV10-1 and J usage is TRBJ1-1; no firm D call. V lost 2 bases and J 11 bases, leaving 12 bases between the germline ends. The CDR3 loop spans 12 amino acids. Germline loops: CDR1 WNHNN, CDR2 SYGVQD (reference sequence). For the CDR3, the DNA is TGCGCCAGCAGTGAGGACCGGGTAAGGGCTTTCTTT. Translation gives CASSEDRVRAFF.

This chain links TRBV19 with TRBJ1-2, with D perhaps TRBD1 (6 bases). Trimming removed 2 bases from V and 3 bases from J, with 13 bases in between. The CDR3 length is 15 residues. Germline lookup yields CDR1 LNHDA and CDR2 SQIVND (reference sequence). In nucleotides, the CDR3 is TGTGCCAGTAGTATATTGGGGGCACTCGACTATGGCTACACCTTC. This sequence encodes CASSILGALDYGYTF.

The chain has TRBV7-9 and TRBJ1-5; D remains ambiguous. Between the trimmed V and J ends, which lost 3 bases and 8 bases, there was a span of 14 bases. Germline CDR1 SEHNR, CDR2 FQNEAQ (reference sequence). CDR3 length: 14 residues. The CDR3 nucleotides read TGTGCCAGCAGCTTCGGGTCCATTATAGAGCCCCAGCATTTT. Amino acid sequence: CASSFGSIIEPQHF.

This chain uses TRBV11-2 with TRBJ1-1; D gene ambiguous. The CDR3 extends over 14 amino acids. With 3 bases removed from V and 9 bases from J, the gap between germline ends came to 17 bases. Per germline, CDR1 SGHAT and CDR2 FQNNGV. For the CDR3, the DNA is TGTGCCAGCAGCTTCTCCGGAGGCGAGCCCCAAGCTTTCTTT. Residues: CASSFSGGEPQAFF.

The chain uses TRBV9 and TRBJ2-1, with 12 bases fitting TRBD1. The junction had 7 bases not matched to a gene; V was cut back by 0 bases and J by 0 bases. Looked up from germline, CDR1 is SGDLS and CDR2 is YYNGEE. The length of the CDR3 is 19 residues. CDR3 loop: CASSVVPGQGASSYNEQFF. The CDR3 DNA reads as TGTGCCAGCAGCGTAGTTCCGGGACAGGGGGCGAGCTCCTACAATGAGCAGTTCTTC.

CDR3 nucleotides: TGCGCCAGCAGCCAAGATCGAGGAGGACTAGCATACGAGCAGTACTTC. It is translated as CASSQDRGGLAYEQYF. This rearrangement joins TRBV4-3 to TRBJ2-7, with 8 bases that match TRBD2. V lost 0 bases to trimming and J lost 4 bases; unmatched junction nucleotides: 8. This CDR3 is 16 amino acids long. Looked up from germline, CDR1 is LGHNA and CDR2 is YSLEER.

The chain is built from TRBV6-5 and TRBJ2-3; D is possibly TRBD2 (6 bases). CDR3 size: 14 residues. Germline V CDR1 and CDR2: MNHEY, SVGAGI. V was shortened by 4 bases and J by 2 bases, with 10 bases between the two germline ends. The CDR3 protein is CASSWRGPTDTQYF. CDR3 bases: TGTGCCAGCAGTTGGAGGGGTCCCACAGATACGCAGTATTTT.

The V gene is TRBV29-1, the J gene TRBJ2-1, with 7 bases matching TRBD2. V trimming: 6 bases; J trimming: 7 bases; junction bases outside the gene matches: 18. Germline V CDR1 and CDR2: SQVTM, ANQGSEA. The CDR3 has 16 amino acids. CDR3 protein: CSVRGFAGVLDNEQFF. The CDR3 region has the DNA TGCAGCGTAAGAGGATTTGCGGGAGTATTAGATAATGAGCAGTTCTTC.

This sequence joins TRBV5-6 and TRBJ1-2; tentatively, D is TRBD1 (6 bases). The CDR3 has 13 residues. The V end was cut by 1 base, the J end by 4 bases, with 8 bases between. Germline assignment: CDR1 SGHDT and CDR2 YYEEEE. CDR3 sequence reads: CASSLRGFYGYTF. The CDR3 DNA reads TGTGCCAGCAGCTTGAGGGGGTTCTATGGCTACACCTTC.

The count of this clone is one. The J gene is TRBJ2-7, the V gene TRBV7-2; no reliable D call. Germline values: CDR1 SGHTA, CDR2 FQGNSA. The V end lost 2 bases, the J end lost 4 bases, and 6 bases lay between the germline ends. This CDR3 is 12 amino acids long. CDR3 loop: CASSLWGYEQYF. In DNA form, the CDR3 reads TGTGCCAGCAGCTTATGGGGTTACGAGCAGTACTTC. The whole variable domain, filled in from reference TRBV7-2 and TRBJ2-7, reads GAGVSQSPSNKVTEKGKDVELRCDPISGHTALYWYRQSLGQGLEFLIYFQGNSAPDKSGLPSDRFSAERTGGSVSTLTIQRTQQEDSAVYLCASSLWGYEQYFGPGTRLTVT.